The 25 T cell receptor beta chains presented below share a single source sample, sequenced in a study of CD8 T cells in ankylosing spondylitis. Study-wide findings and caveats: A TCR beta motif of eight or nine highly homologous variants seemed to mark ankylosing spondylitis blood.

TCRdb itself ran the 5' RACE reads through MiXCR, one entry per CDR3 protein. The profile shows about 540,000 distinct CDR3 sequences, roughly 13% of them singletons. These receptors have no identified antigens. Sequences were obtained from blood, either unsorted or a sorted T cell fraction (not recorded which). All receptors come from a male donor with ankylosing spondylitis.

This rearrangement joins TRBV9 to TRBJ2-7; the D gene is possibly TRBD2 (6 bases). Trimming pared 0 bases from V and 7 bases from J, leaving 20 bases between. The germline CDR1 and CDR2 sequences are SGDLS and YYNGEE. There are 16 residues in the CDR3. CDR3 amino acids: CASSVASRGLGGEQYF. CDR3 in DNA: TGTGCCAGCAGCGTAGCTTCCAGAGGACTTGGGGGGGAGCAGTACTTC.

This clonotype was recorded a few times. A much larger clone lies one base from this, so it may be a read error. V gene TRBV3-1 combines with J gene TRBJ2-7; the match to TRBD1 covers 7 bases. The germline gives CDR1 LGHDT, CDR2 YNNKEL (reference sequence). With V trimmed by 1 base and J by 6 bases, 6 bases remained unmatched. The CDR3 extends over 14 amino acids. CDR3 coding DNA: TGTGCCAGCAGCCAAGCAGGGGGAACGAGCGAGCAGTACTTC. This gives the protein CASSQAGGTSEQYF.

This rearrangement joins TRBV14 to TRBJ1-2; a weak D match, TRBD1 (5 bases). The CDR3 totals 14 residues. V was trimmed by 2 bases and J by 7 bases, leaving 14 bases between them. Looked up from germline, CDR1 is SGHDN and CDR2 is FVKESK. The CDR3 sequence: CASSQIGGVGGYTF. The CDR3 DNA sequence: TGTGCCAGCAGCCAAATCGGGGGGGTCGGTGGCTACACCTTC.

This clonotype showed up just a few times. This chain joins TRBV20-1 and TRBJ1-5; D is possibly TRBD1 (5 bases). The CDR3 is made up of 14 amino acids. Trimming removed 6 bases from V and 0 bases from J, with 12 bases in between. CDR1 is DFQATT and CDR2 is SNEGSKA in the germline V gene (reference sequence). CDR3 nucleotides: TGCAGTGCGAGGGGTGGGGATAGCAATCAGCCCCAGCATTTT. Protein sequence: CSARGGDSNQPQHF.

This clonotype was counted only a few times. This sequence joins TRBV29-1 and TRBJ2-5, with 7 positions matching TRBD1. Germline CDR1 SQVTM, CDR2 ANQGSEA. J lost 5 bases, V lost 2 bases, and 5 bases had no gene match. The CDR3 is made up of 13 amino acids. The CDR3 reads CSVERGRWETQYF. CDR3 sequence (DNA): TGCAGCGTTGAAAGGGGGCGGTGGGAGACCCAGTACTTC.

The chain is built from TRBV7-9 and TRBJ2-3, with a weak D call TRBD1 (6 bases). The CDR3 is 15 amino acids. Trimming took 1 base from V and 2 from J, leaving 10 bases between them. Germline assignment: CDR1 SEHNR and CDR2 FQNEAQ (reference sequence). The CDR3 reads CASSLVGGTTDTQYF. The CDR3, as DNA: TGTGCCAGCAGCTTAGTAGGGGGAACCACAGATACGCAGTATTTT.

This clonotype was counted at least ten times. This sequence joins TRBV29-1 and TRBJ2-7, with D possibly matching TRBD2 (5 bases). V was pared by 5 bases and J by 0 bases, with 11 bases between. This CDR3 has 13 residues. Germline V lookup: CDR1 SQVTM, CDR2 ANQGSEA. The CDR3 DNA reads TGCAGCGTTTTAATAGCGAGCTCCTACGAGCAGTACTTC. Translating gives CSVLIASSYEQYF.

This clonotype was recorded many times. J is TRBJ1-1 and V is TRBV12-3 or TRBV12-4, with 7 bases lining up with TRBD1. The CDR3 totals 13 residues. Trimming removed 7 bases from V and 4 bases from J; junction bases left unmatched: 6. CDR3 residues: CASTVKGATEAFF. The CDR3 bases are TGTGCCAGCACCGTAAAGGGGGCCACTGAAGCTTTCTTT.

V usage is TRBV15 and J usage is TRBJ2-7, with 7 bases lining up with TRBD2. Germline CDR1 reads LNHNV; CDR2 reads YYDKDF (reference sequence). V lost 6 bases, J lost 3 bases, and 8 bases stayed unmatched. CDR3 length: 14 amino acids. The CDR3, as DNA: TGTGCCACCAGTGGGGGAGCTAGCGGCTACGAGCAGTACTTC. Its translation: CATSGGASGYEQYF.

The chain combines TRBV11-2 with TRBJ1-6; unclear D gene. This CDR3 has 14 amino acids. Trimming removed 6 bases at V and 15 bases at J, with 21 bases between. Germline CDR1 is SGHAT and CDR2 is FQNNGV. DNA for the CDR3: TGTGCCAGCAGATTAAATCGGACGGCTAGAATCCTCCACTTT. This codes for CASRLNRTARILHF. The complete variable domain, with remaining parts taken from reference TRBV11-2 and TRBJ1-6, reads EAGVAQSPRYKIIEKRQSVAFWCNPISGHATLYWYQQILGQGPKLLIQFQNNGVVDDSQLPKDRFSAERLKGVDSTLKIQPAKLEDSAVYLCASRLNRTARILHFGNGTRLTVT.

The sample holds a few counts of this clonotype. This chain uses TRBV6-1 with TRBJ2-2; D ambiguous. CDR1 MNHNS and CDR2 SASEGT come from the germline V gene. Between the trimmed V and J ends, which lost 6 bases and 2 bases, there was a span of 13 bases. This CDR3 has 15 amino acids. In DNA, the CDR3 is TGTGCCAGCAGCCCGCCTGGACGAAACACCGGGGAGCTGTTTTTT. Translation gives CASSPPGRNTGELFF.

This chain uses TRBV2 with TRBJ2-5; no clear D. Deletions cut 5 bases from V and 5 bases from J, with 9 bases between. The CDR3 sequence is 12 residues long. Looked up from germline, CDR1 is SNHLY and CDR2 is FYNNEI. The CDR3 nucleotides are TGTGCCAGCAGTACCCGCGTCGAGACCCAGTACTTC. Protein sequence: CASSTRVETQYF.

CDR3 region: CASSLADGNTGELFF. CDR3 sequence (DNA): TGTGCCAGCAGTTTAGCCGATGGGAACACCGGGGAGCTGTTTTTT. The V call is TRBV27, the J call TRBJ2-2; D unclear. CDR1 MNHEY and CDR2 SMNVEV come from the germline V gene (reference sequence). V lost 2 bases and J 1 base, leaving 8 bases between the germline ends. The CDR3 is 15 residues long.

The V call is TRBV5-6, the J call TRBJ2-3, with 9 bases lining up with TRBD1. The CDR3 runs 16 residues. V was clipped by 4 bases and J by 4 bases; unmatched bases: 10. Germline V CDR1 and CDR2: SGHDT, YYEEEE. For the CDR3, the DNA is TGTGCCAGCAGCGAATACAGGGGGCGCTTCGCAGATACGCAGTATTTT. It yields the protein CASSEYRGRFADTQYF.

This clonotype has only a few counts. This chain connects TRBV5-1 to TRBJ2-7, with 8 bases that match TRBD2. Per the germline V gene, CDR1 is SGHRS and CDR2 is YFSETQ. The CDR3 runs 13 residues. J lost 6 bases, V lost 2 bases, and 4 bases had no gene match. CDR3 DNA sequence: TGCGCCAGCAGCTTTCCAGCGGGAGCCGAGCAGTACGTC. As protein: CASSFPAGAEQYV.

The table lists this clonotype with many counts. The V call is TRBV7-2, the J call TRBJ2-1; no clear D. The CDR3 consists of 15 residues. Trimming pared 7 bases from V and 0 bases from J, leaving 13 bases between. Germline V gene sequence: CDR1 SGHTA, CDR2 FQGNSA. CDR3 DNA sequence: TGTGCCAGCATACCTAGGCCGGGCTCCTACAATGAGCAGTTCTTC. Its translation: CASIPRPGSYNEQFF.

This clonotype was counted many times. The gene calls are TRBV20-1 and TRBJ2-7; TRBD2 matches 9 bases. The germline CDR1 and CDR2 sequences are DFQATT and SNEGSKA (reference sequence). V lost 3 bases and J lost 4; bases outside the gene matches: 10. The CDR3 runs to 15 residues. CDR3: CSASEGPSGIYEQYF. The CDR3 DNA sequence: TGCAGTGCTAGTGAGGGGCCTAGCGGGATTTACGAGCAGTACTTC.

The chain couples TRBV11-3 to TRBJ2-1, with D perhaps TRBD2 (5 bases). The germline V and J ends were trimmed by 1 base and 3 bases, with 10 bases remaining between them. Germline V lookup: CDR1 SGHNT, CDR2 YENEEA. This CDR3 spans 15 amino acids. The CDR3 is CASSLGTSYYNEQFF. For the CDR3, the DNA is TGTGCCAGCAGCTTAGGGACTTCCTACTACAATGAGCAGTTCTTC.

The V call is TRBV11-2, the J call TRBJ1-2, with a tentative D call TRBD1 (5 bases). The CDR3 covers 14 residues. Germline CDR1 reads SGHAT; CDR2 reads FQNNGV. V lost 0 bases and J lost 6, with 11 bases in between. CDR3 nucleotides: TGTGCCAGCAGCTTAGATCACGGGGGGAATGGCTACACCTTC. This encodes CASSLDHGGNGYTF.

This clonotype occurred a few times. The J gene is TRBJ2-5, the V gene TRBV5-1; D tentatively fits TRBD1 or TRBD2 (6 bases each). The CDR3 consists of 15 residues. The V and J ends lost 3 bases and 3 bases respectively, with 15 bases between them. Germline CDR1 SGHRS, CDR2 YFSETQ. CDR3 sequence: CASSWGLALEETQYF. For the CDR3, the DNA is TGCGCCAGCAGCTGGGGGCTAGCGCTAGAAGAGACCCAGTACTTC. Variable domain in full (rest from reference TRBV5-1 and TRBJ2-5): KAGVTQTPRYLIKTRGQQVTLSCSPISGHRSVSWYQQTPGQGLQFLFEYFSETQRNKGNFPGRFSGRQFSNSRSEMNVSTLELGDSALYLCASSWGLALEETQYFGPGTRLLVL.

Within the sample, this clonotype is medium-sized. The V call is TRBV12-3 or TRBV12-4, the J call TRBJ2-6, with TRBD1 matching 9 bases. This CDR3 contains 16 residues. Trimming took 6 bases from V and 3 from J; bases not matched to a gene: 6. The CDR3 coding sequence is TGTGCCAGCAGCGGACAGGGGCCTATTGGGGCCAACGTCCTGACTTTC. Amino acids: CASSGQGPIGANVLTF.

Comments on this clonotype: The final CDR3 position lacks the conserved phenylalanine or tryptophan, pointing to a likely read error. The chain combines TRBV29-1 with TRBJ1-1; D remains ambiguous. CDR1 is SQVTM and CDR2 is ANQGSEA in the germline V gene. This CDR3 contains 10 residues. Trimming cost V 4 bases and J 5 bases, with 5 bases left between them. The CDR3 loop reads CSVGDTEAFS. CDR3 sequence (DNA): TGCAGCGTTGGGGATACTGAAGCTTTCTCT.

This clonotype was seen only a few times. The V call is TRBV20-1, the J call TRBJ2-1, with D perhaps matching TRBD1 or TRBD2 (5 bases each). The V gene's germline CDR1 is DFQATT and CDR2 SNEGSKA (reference sequence). Trimming removed 3 bases at V and 6 bases at J, with 12 bases between. The CDR3 is made up of 13 amino acids. The CDR3 region has the DNA TGCAGTGCTAGCCAGGGAGCGATCAATGAGCAGTTCTTC. Its translation: CSASQGAINEQFF.

This clonotype was detected many times. The V and J genes are TRBV5-1 and TRBJ2-1; 9 bases are a match to TRBD2. The ends lost 0 bases at V and 8 bases at J; junction bases unmatched: 6. Germline CDR1 and CDR2: SGHRS and YFSETQ. The CDR3 is 15 amino acids. CDR3 DNA: TGCGCCAGCAGCTTGGCGATAGCGGGAGTAGATGAGCAGTTCTTC. Translation: CASSLAIAGVDEQFF.

This clonotype was detected a few times. J is TRBJ2-2 and V is TRBV7-8; D perhaps matches TRBD2 (5 bases). CDR3 length: 16 amino acids. Deletions cut 4 bases from V and 4 bases from J, with 16 bases between. Per the germline V gene, CDR1 is SGHVS and CDR2 is FQNEAQ. CDR3 loop: CASSSMRAPGTGELFF. The CDR3, as DNA: TGTGCCAGCAGCTCTATGCGGGCTCCCGGCACCGGGGAGCTGTTTTTT.